The present entry profiles one TCR beta chain with its context. Antigen specificity is unknown. This record comes from a study of radiotherapy plus CTLA-4 blockade in lung cancer. As for the study in general: Objective responses were documented in roughly 20% of patients, with disease control in around 31%. Study-wide results and limits: Interferon-beta and early blood T cell clone dynamics reportedly predicted response best.

Clones were read by immunoSEQ multiplex PCR, and TCRdb kept only the in-frame ones, dropping some. This sample has roughly 73,000 clones, with more than 75% found just once. Specimen: peripheral blood, collected from a patient treated with radiotherapy plus ipilimumab. This clonotype was sampled from a human donor with non-small cell lung cancer that progressed on radiotherapy plus ipilimumab.

This CDR3 reads CASSLEQVETQYF. The CDR3 coding sequence is TGTGCCAGCAGCTTGGAGCAGGTGGAGACCCAGTACTTC. The rearrangement uses TRBV5-6 and TRBJ2-5; D gene uncertain. The CDR3 totals 13 residues. CDR1 and CDR2 from the germline V gene are SGHDT and YYEEEE. V lost 0 bases and J lost 5, with 8 bases in between.